This T cell receptor (beta chain) is from a study of OX40 agonist ivuxolimab in advanced cancers. Turning to the study itself: Cohort: roughly 79% men, mean age approximately 64, aged about 20 to 79.

Note on this clone: Its antigen remains unknown.

Broader study findings: The CD4+ and CD8+ T cells in the blood had expanded clonally by week 6 at 0.1 to 3.0 mg/kg.

This table comes from immunoSEQ multiplex PCR, and its TCRdb copy is limited to in-frame clones, with some not included. The table includes some 66,000 clones, more than 70% detected once. Baseline was the first blood sampling point, followed by cycle 4 day 1 and cycle 7 day 1. Germline trimming cut 6 bases from V and 1 base from J; bases unmatched to any gene: 6. The CDR3 is made up of 16 amino acids. Per the germline V gene, CDR1 is SNHLY and CDR2 is FYNNEI. The TCR sequence derives from an adult with an advanced solid tumor such as melanoma, head and neck, liver or kidney cancer. The sequenced sample was CD4+ or CD8+ T cells sorted from blood, obtained in a trial of the OX40 agonist ivuxolimab. V gene TRBV2 combines with J gene TRBJ2-2; 9 bases map to TRBD2. The CDR3 DNA reads TGTGCCAGCAGCAGGCGAGCGGGAGGGAACACCGGGGAGCTGTTTTTT. It is translated as CASSRRAGGNTGELFF.